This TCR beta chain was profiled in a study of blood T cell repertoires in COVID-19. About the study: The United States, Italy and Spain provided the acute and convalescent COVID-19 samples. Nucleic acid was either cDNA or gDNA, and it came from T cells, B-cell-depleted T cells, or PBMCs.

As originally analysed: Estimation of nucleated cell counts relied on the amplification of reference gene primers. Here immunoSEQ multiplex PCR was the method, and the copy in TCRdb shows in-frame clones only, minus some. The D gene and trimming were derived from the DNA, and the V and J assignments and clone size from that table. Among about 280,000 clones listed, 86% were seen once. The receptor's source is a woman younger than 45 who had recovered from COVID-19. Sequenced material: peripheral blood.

The CDR3 reads CASRQFRWANTEAFF. The DNA for the CDR3 is TGTGCCAGCAGGCAATTCAGGTGGGCGAACACTGAAGCTTTCTTT. The chain employs TRBV27 and TRBJ1-1; D unclear. The CDR3 spans 15 residues. Germline V gene data show CDR1 as MNHEY and CDR2 as SMNVEV (reference sequence). With 6 bases removed from V and 1 base from J, the gap between germline ends came to 15 bases.